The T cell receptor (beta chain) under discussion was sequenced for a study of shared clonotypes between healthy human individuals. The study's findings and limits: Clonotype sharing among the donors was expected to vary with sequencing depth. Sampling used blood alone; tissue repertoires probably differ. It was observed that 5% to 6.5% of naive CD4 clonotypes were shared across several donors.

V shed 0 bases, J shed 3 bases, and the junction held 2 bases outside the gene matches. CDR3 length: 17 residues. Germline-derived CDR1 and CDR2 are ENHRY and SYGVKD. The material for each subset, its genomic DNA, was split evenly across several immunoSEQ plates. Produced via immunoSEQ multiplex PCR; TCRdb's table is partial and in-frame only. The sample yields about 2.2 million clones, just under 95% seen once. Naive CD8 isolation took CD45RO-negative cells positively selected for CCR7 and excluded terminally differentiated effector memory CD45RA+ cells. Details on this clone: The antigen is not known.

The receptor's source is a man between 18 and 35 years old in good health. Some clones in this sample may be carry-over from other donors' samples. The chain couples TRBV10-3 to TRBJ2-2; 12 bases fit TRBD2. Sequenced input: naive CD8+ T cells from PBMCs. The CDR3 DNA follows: TGTGCCATCAGTGAGTCACGACTAGCGGGAGACACCGGGGAGCTGTTTTTT. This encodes CAISESRLAGDTGELFF.